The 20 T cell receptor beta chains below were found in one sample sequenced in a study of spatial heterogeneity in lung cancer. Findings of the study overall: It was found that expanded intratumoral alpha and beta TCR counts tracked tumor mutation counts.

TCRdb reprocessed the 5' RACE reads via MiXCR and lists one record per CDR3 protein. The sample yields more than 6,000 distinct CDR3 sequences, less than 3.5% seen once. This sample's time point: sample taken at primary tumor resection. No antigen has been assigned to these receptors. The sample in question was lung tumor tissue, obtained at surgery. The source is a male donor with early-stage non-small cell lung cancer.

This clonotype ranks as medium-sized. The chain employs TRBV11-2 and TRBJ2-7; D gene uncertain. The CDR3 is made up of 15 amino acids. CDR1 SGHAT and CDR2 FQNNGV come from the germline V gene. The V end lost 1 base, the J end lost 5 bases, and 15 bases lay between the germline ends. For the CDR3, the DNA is TGTGCCAGCAGCTTAGGGCGTAGAGAGAACGACGAGCAGTACTTC. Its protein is CASSLGRRENDEQYF.

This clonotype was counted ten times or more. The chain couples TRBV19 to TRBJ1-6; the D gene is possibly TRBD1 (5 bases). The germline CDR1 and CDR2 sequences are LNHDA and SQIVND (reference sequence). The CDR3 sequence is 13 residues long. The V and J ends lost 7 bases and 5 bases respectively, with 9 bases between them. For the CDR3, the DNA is TGTGCCAGTACTTGGGGGAATAATTCACCCCTCCACTTT. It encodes CASTWGNNSPLHF.

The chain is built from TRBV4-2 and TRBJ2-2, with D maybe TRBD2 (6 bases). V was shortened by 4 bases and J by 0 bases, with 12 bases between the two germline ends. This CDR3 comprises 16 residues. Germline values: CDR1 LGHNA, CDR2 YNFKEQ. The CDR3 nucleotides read TGTGCCAGCAGCCCCGGGGAGGTCCCGAACACCGGGGAGCTGTTTTTT. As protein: CASSPGEVPNTGELFF.

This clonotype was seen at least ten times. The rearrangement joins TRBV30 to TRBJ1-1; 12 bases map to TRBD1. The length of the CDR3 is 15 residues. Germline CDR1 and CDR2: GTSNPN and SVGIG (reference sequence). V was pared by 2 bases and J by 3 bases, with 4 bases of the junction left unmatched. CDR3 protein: CAWSSGQGADTEAFF. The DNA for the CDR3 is TGTGCCTGGAGTTCGGGACAGGGGGCGGACACTGAAGCTTTCTTT.

The CDR3 protein is CASSEGTGPHEQYF. The CDR3 DNA sequence: TGTGCCAGCAGTGAAGGGACAGGGCCCCACGAGCAGTACTTC. The chain joins TRBV2 to TRBJ2-7; 8 bases agree with TRBD1. Trimming at V came to 1 base and at J to 5 bases, leaving 4 bases not matched to a gene. Germline CDR1 and CDR2: SNHLY and FYNNEI. The CDR3 is made up of 14 amino acids.

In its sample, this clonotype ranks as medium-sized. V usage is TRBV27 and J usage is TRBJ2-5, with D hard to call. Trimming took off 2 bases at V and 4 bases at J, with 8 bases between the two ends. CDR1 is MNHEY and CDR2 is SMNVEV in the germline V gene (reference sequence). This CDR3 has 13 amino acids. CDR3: CASSLRPGETQYF. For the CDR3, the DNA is TGTGCCAGCAGTTTAAGGCCAGGAGAGACCCAGTACTTC.

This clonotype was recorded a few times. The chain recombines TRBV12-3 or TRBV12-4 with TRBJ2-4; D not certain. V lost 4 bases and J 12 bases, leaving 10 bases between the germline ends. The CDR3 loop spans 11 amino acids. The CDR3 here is CASSCSGPQYF. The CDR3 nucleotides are TGTGCCAGCAGTTGCTCGGGTCCTCAGTACTTC.

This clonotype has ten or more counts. The CDR3 spells CASSLRLSENTGELFF. CDR3 coding DNA: TGCGCCAGCAGCTTGAGGTTGAGCGAGAACACCGGGGAGCTGTTTTTT. The chain couples TRBV5-1 to TRBJ2-2; D is uncertain. CDR3 size: 16 residues. V dropped 1 base and J dropped 1 base, with 11 bases sitting between them. Germline lookup yields CDR1 SGHRS and CDR2 YFSETQ.

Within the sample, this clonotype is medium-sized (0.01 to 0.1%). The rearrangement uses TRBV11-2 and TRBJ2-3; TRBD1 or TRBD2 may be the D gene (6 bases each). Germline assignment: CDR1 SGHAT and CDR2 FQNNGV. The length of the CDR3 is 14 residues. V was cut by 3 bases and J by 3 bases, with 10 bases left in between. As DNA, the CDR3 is TGTGCCAGCAGCTTCGGGGGCGTAACAGATACGCAGTATTTT. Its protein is CASSFGGVTDTQYF.

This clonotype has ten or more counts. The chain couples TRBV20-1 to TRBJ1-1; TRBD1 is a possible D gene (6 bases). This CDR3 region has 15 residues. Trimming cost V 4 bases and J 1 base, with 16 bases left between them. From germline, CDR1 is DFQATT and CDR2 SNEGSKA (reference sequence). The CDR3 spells CSAKGRGGPNTEAFF. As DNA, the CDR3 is TGCAGTGCTAAAGGAAGGGGGGGGCCGAACACTGAAGCTTTCTTT.

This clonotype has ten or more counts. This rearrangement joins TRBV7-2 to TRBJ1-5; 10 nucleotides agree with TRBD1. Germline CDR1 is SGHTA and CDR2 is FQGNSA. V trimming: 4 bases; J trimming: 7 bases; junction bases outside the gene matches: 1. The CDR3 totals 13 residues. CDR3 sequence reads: CASSSTGGQPQHF. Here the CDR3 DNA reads TGTGCCAGCAGCTCGACAGGGGGCCAGCCCCAGCATTTT.

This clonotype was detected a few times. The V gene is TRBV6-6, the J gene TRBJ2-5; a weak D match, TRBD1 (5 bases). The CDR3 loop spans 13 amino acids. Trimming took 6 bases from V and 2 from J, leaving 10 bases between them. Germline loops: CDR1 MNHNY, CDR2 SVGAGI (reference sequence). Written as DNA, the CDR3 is TGTGCCAGCAGACAGGATTGTCAAGAGACCCAGTACTTC. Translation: CASRQDCQETQYF.

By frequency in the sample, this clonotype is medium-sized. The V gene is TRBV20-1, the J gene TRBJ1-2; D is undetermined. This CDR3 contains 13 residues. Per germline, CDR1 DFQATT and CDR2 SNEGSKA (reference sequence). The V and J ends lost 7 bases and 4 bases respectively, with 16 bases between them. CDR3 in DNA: TGCAGTGTTAGCCTGGAGATATTCTATGGCTACACCTTC. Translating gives CSVSLEIFYGYTF.

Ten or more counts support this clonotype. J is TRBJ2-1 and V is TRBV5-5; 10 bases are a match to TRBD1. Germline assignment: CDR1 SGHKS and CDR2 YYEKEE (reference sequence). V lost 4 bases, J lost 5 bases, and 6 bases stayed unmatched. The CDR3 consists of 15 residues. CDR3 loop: CASSPGDRGHNEQFF. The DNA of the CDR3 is TGTGCCAGCAGCCCAGGGGACAGGGGCCACAATGAGCAGTTCTTC.

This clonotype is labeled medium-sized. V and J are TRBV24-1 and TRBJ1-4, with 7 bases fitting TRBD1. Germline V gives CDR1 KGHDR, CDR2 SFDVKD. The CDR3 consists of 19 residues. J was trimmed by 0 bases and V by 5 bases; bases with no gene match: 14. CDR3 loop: CATSGNRGLSCATNEKLFF. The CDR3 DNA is TGTGCCACCAGTGGCAACAGGGGCCTGAGCTGTGCAACTAATGAAAAACTGTTTTTT.

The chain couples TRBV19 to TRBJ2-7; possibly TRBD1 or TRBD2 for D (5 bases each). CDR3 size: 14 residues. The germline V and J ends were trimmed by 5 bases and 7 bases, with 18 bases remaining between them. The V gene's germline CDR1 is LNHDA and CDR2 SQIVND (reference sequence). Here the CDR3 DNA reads TGTGCCAGTAGTGTAACCGGGACGACTGAGGAGCAGTACTTC. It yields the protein CASSVTGTTEEQYF.

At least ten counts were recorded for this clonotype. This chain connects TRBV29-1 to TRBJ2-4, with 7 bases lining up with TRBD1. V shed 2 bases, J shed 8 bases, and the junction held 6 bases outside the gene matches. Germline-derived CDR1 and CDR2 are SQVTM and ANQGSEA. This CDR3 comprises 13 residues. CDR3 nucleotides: TGCAGCGTTGAACTCTATCAGGGGGACATTCAGTACTTC. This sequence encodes CSVELYQGDIQYF.

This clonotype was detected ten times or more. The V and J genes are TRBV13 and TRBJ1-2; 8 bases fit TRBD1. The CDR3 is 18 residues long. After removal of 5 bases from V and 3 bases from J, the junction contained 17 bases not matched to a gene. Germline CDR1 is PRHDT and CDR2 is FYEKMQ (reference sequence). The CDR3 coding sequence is TGTGCCAGCAGCACGGACAGGGTGAGGAAGCGGTGTGACTATGGCTACACCTTC. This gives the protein CASSTDRVRKRCDYGYTF.

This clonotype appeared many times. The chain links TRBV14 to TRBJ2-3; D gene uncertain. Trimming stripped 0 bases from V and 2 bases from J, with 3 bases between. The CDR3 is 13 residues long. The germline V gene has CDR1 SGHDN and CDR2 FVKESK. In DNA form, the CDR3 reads TGTGCCAGCAGCCAAGATACCACAGATACGCAGTATTTT. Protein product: CASSQDTTDTQYF.

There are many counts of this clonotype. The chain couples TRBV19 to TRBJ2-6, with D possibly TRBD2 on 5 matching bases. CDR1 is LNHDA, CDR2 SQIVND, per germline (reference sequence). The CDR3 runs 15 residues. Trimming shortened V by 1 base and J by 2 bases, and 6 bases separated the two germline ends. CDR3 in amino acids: CASSIGGTGANVLTF. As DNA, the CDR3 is TGTGCCAGTAGTATAGGAGGGACTGGGGCCAACGTCCTGACTTTC.